These T cell receptor beta chains were read from a single sample in a study of TIL therapy for anti-PD-1-resistant metastatic lung cancer. The table came from immunoSEQ multiplex PCR; TCRdb's copy has only in-frame clones and leaves some out. This sample has nearly 9,500 clones, with around 75% found just once. Sequenced material: tumor tissue, taken at baseline. The source is a person between 25 and 80 years old with non-small cell lung cancer. Both conserved end residues are part of each CDR3. A D gene is named only where the DNA matches it firmly. Clone size is shown for a subset of rows, as once, few, many or a class of expanded clone.

>TRBJ2-7|TRBV7-8|NA|NA
CASVPGRFNYEQYF
TGTGCCAGCGTCCCAGGGAGATTCAACTACGAGCAGTACTTC
>TRBJ1-4|TRBV15|NA|NA
CATSRDENEKLFF
TGTGCCACCAGCAGAGATGAAAATGAAAAACTGTTTTTT
>TRBJ2-7|TRBV6-6|NA|NA
CASSYLRQESYEQYF
TGTGCCAGCAGTTACTTACGGCAGGAGTCCTACGAGCAGTACTTC
>TRBJ2-5|TRBV19|NA|NA
CASSGRNRGTQYF
TGTGCCAGTAGTGGCAGGAACCGAGGGACCCAGTACTTC
>TRBJ1-1|TRBV28|NA|NA
CASRDVWGGGTEAFF
TGTGCCAGCAGGGACGTTTGGGGAGGGGGCACTGAAGCTTTCTTT
>TRBJ2-7|TRBV7-9|TRBD1|few
CASSPNRDRGFRDSYEQYF
TGTGCCAGCAGCCCAAACCGGGACAGGGGATTTAGGGATTCCTACGAGCAGTACTTC
>TRBJ1-1|TRBV7-8|NA|NA
CASSLGPGMNTEAFF
TGTGCCAGCAGCTTAGGTCCGGGAATGAACACTGAAGCTTTCTTT
>TRBJ2-1|TRBV27|TRBD1|NA
CASRQIGGPGGNEQFF
TGTGCCAGCAGACAAATAGGGGGCCCCGGCGGGAATGAGCAGTTCTTC
>TRBJ1-2|TRBV7-9|NA|NA
CASSFVRGELYGYTF
TGTGCCAGCAGCTTTGTTAGGGGCGAACTTTATGGCTACACCTTC
>TRBJ2-3|TRBV14|TRBD2|NA
CASSQEWGRGTDTQYF
TGTGCCAGCAGCCAAGAGTGGGGGAGGGGCACAGATACGCAGTATTTT
>TRBJ2-2|TRBV5-1|NA|NA
CASSLPQGIDTGELFF
TGCGCCAGCAGCTTGCCGCAGGGGATCGACACCGGGGAGCTGTTTTTT
>TRBJ2-3|TRBV30|NA|NA
CACMTEPGHTDTQYF
TGTGCCTGCATGACCGAACCTGGCCACACAGATACGCAGTATTTT
>TRBJ2-7|TRBV5-1|NA|NA
CASSFEPLGVQYF
TGCGCCAGCAGCTTCGAACCCCTAGGGGTGCAGTACTTC
>TRBJ2-4|TRBV4-2|TRBD2|NA
CASSQEGLAGGLAKNIQYF
TGTGCCAGCAGCCAAGAGGGTCTAGCGGGGGGACTAGCCAAAAACATTCAGTACTTC
>TRBJ1-2|TRBV11-3|NA|once
CASSLEGGNYGYTF
TGTGCCAGCAGCTTAGAGGGGGGGAACTATGGCTACACCTTC
>TRBJ1-5|TRBV7-9|NA|NA
CASSLDGRPQHF
TGTGCCAGCAGCTTAGATGGTCGGCCCCAGCATTTT
>TRBJ2-2|TRBV19|NA|NA
CASRRARDTGELFF
TGTGCCAGTAGAAGGGCCCGGGACACCGGGGAGCTGTTTTTT
>TRBJ2-5|TRBV5-1|TRBD2|NA
CASSPVGGGPLKTQYF
TGCGCCAGCAGCCCGGTCGGGGGGGGCCCCTTGAAGACCCAGTACTTC
>TRBJ1-4|TRBV10-3|TRBD1|NA
CAISPGQASTNEKLFF
TGTGCCATCAGTCCGGGACAGGCATCAACTAATGAAAAACTGTTTTTT
>TRBJ2-1|TRBV7-2|TRBD2|NA
CASSFPTSGTNEQFF
TGTGCCAGCAGCTTCCCGACTAGCGGGACTAATGAGCAGTTCTTC
>TRBJ2-5|TRBV28|TRBD1|NA
CASSRRTGKYQETQYF
TGTGCCAGCAGCCGTCGGACAGGGAAGTACCAAGAGACCCAGTACTTC
>TRBJ1-5|TRBV5-8|NA|NA
CASSEGTNGNQPQHF
TGTGCCAGCAGCGAGGGGACAAACGGCAATCAGCCCCAGCATTTT
>TRBJ1-4|TRBV5-1|NA|NA
CASSSEAGQWEKLFF
TGCGCCAGCAGCTCGGAGGCAGGGCAGTGGGAAAAACTGTTTTTT
>TRBJ1-2|TRBV4-3|TRBD1|NA
CASSQYHRGLEGYTF
TGCGCCAGCAGCCAGTATCACAGGGGGTTGGAGGGCTACACCTTC
>TRBJ1-2|TRBV28|NA|few
CASKATGHSNYGYTF
TGTGCCAGCAAGGCTACGGGACACTCTAACTATGGCTACACCTTC
>TRBJ2-7|TRBV30|NA|once
CAWSSYSSEYF
TGTGCCTGGAGTTCCTACTCCTCGGAGTACTTC
>TRBJ2-2|TRBV27|NA|few
CASSMLANTGELFF
TGTGCCAGCAGTATGCTAGCAAACACCGGGGAGCTGTTTTTT
>TRBJ2-5|TRBV11-3|NA|NA
CASSLAGARETQYF
TGTGCCAGCAGCTTAGCGGGGGCAAGGGAGACCCAGTACTTC
>TRBJ2-7|TRBV18|TRBD2|NA
CASSPPGGYSYEQYF
TGTGCCAGCTCACCTCCCGGGGGGTATTCCTACGAGCAGTACTTC
>TRBJ2-1|TRBV6-1|TRBD2|NA
CASSPGGPGNEQFF
TGTGCCAGCAGCCCGGGGGGGCCTGGCAATGAGCAGTTCTTC
>TRBJ1-3|TRBV7-6|NA|NA
CASSLEGNTIYF
TGTGCCAGCAGCTTAGAAGGAAACACCATATATTTT
>TRBJ2-1|TRBV19|NA|NA
CASRAGGTKNEQFF
TGTGCCAGTCGTGCAGGGGGGACGAAAAATGAGCAGTTCTTC
>TRBJ2-2|TRBV7-3|NA|NA
CASSLWGGTGELFF
TGTGCCAGCAGCTTATGGGGTGGGACCGGGGAGCTGTTTTTT
>TRBJ1-2|TRBV11-3|TRBD1|NA
CASSLEGRQGNYGYTF
TGTGCCAGCAGCTTAGAGGGCCGACAGGGGAACTATGGCTACACCTTC
>TRBJ1-5|TRBV6-6|TRBD1|once
CASSYDPTGSPQHF
TGTGCCAGCAGTTATGATCCGACAGGGAGTCCCCAGCATTTT
>TRBJ2-5|TRBV7-2|TRBD2|NA
CASSLRLAEETQYF
TGTGCCAGCAGCTTACGGCTAGCGGAAGAGACCCAGTACTTC
>TRBJ1-3|TRBV7-8|NA|NA
CASSLVPVPSSGNTIYF
TGTGCCAGCAGCTTAGTCCCGGTACCTAGCTCTGGAAACACCATATATTTT
>TRBJ2-7|TRBV5-4|NA|NA
CASSLIGVYEQYF
TGTGCCAGCAGCTTGATCGGGGTCTACGAGCAGTACTTC
>TRBJ1-5|TRBV5-6|NA|NA
CASSFYTAVWGNQPQHF
TGTGCCAGCAGCTTCTATACAGCGGTATGGGGGAATCAGCCCCAGCATTTT
>TRBJ1-6|TRBV5-6|NA|NA
CASTGIEGNSPLHF
TGTGCCAGCACCGGCATAGAGGGTAATTCACCCCTCCACTTT
>TRBJ2-1|TRBV7-2|TRBD2|NA
CASSKGDGGANEQFF
TGTGCCAGCAGCAAAGGGGACGGGGGGGCCAATGAGCAGTTCTTC
>TRBJ2-4|TRBV7-8|TRBD2|few
CASSLASGGPKNIQYF
TGTGCCAGCAGCTTAGCTAGCGGGGGGCCCAAAAACATTCAGTACTTC
>TRBJ1-2|TRBV27|NA|NA
CASSSTGVSYGYTF
TGTGCCAGCAGTAGCACAGGCGTTTCCTATGGCTACACCTTC
>TRBJ2-4|TRBV2|TRBD2|NA
CASSERGGRTKNIQYF
TGTGCCAGCAGTGAGAGGGGAGGGAGGACCAAAAACATTCAGTACTTC
>TRBJ1-3|TRBV6-6|NA|NA
CATLYPGGSGNTIYF
TGTGCCACCCTTTACCCGGGGGGATCTGGAAACACCATATATTTT
>TRBJ2-1|TRBV20-1|NA|NA
CSAGSNNEQFF
TGCAGTGCAGGCTCGAACAATGAGCAGTTCTTC
>TRBJ1-1|TRBV21-1|NA|NA
CASSKILGAFF
TGTGCCAGCAGCAAAATCTTAGGAGCTTTCTTT
>TRBJ1-2|TRBV4-3|TRBD1|NA
CASSQAPLKGQRTVNYGYTF
TGCGCCAGCAGCCAAGCCCCTCTTAAGGGACAGCGAACTGTTAACTATGGCTACACCTTC
>TRBJ2-7|TRBV6-1|NA|NA
CASSDSSLLYEQYF
TGTGCCAGCAGTGACAGTTCCCTCCTCTACGAGCAGTACTTC
>TRBJ2-5|TRBV2|NA|NA
CASTLTWETQYF
TGTGCCAGCACCCTGACGTGGGAGACCCAGTACTTC
>TRBJ1-3|TRBV7-9|TRBD1|NA
CASSLQQGPGYTIYF
TGTGCCAGCAGCCTACAACAGGGGCCTGGCTACACCATATATTTT
>TRBJ1-5|TRBV6-1|NA|NA
CASSEGWTRGSPQHF
TGTGCCAGCAGTGAAGGCTGGACACGGGGGTCGCCCCAGCATTTT
>TRBJ1-1|TRBV6-1|NA|NA
CASSKTGLGTEAFF
TGTGCCAGCAGTAAGACAGGCCTGGGAACTGAAGCTTTCTTT
>TRBJ2-7|TRBV30|NA|NA
CAWEQGTSYEQYF
TGTGCCTGGGAACAGGGAACCTCCTACGAGCAGTACTTC
>TRBJ1-3|TRBV19|TRBD1|NA
CASRQGAGNTIYF
TGTGCCAGCAGACAGGGAGCTGGAAACACCATATATTTT
>TRBJ2-7|TRBV2|NA|NA
CASSFARTYEQYF
TGTGCCAGCAGTTTCGCGAGGACCTACGAGCAGTACTTC
>TRBJ1-2|TRBV7-6|NA|NA
CASSLGPLDYGYTF
TGTGCCAGCAGCTTGGGCCCTCTGGACTATGGCTACACCTTC
>TRBJ2-7|TRBV27|NA|NA
CASSLSGTSYEQYF
TGTGCCAGCAGTTTATCCGGGACCTCCTACGAGCAGTACTTC
>TRBJ2-3|TRBV29-1|TRBD2|NA
CSVIDGAGGSGQYF
TGCAGCGTTATAGACGGGGCGGGAGGCTCGGGTCAGTATTTT